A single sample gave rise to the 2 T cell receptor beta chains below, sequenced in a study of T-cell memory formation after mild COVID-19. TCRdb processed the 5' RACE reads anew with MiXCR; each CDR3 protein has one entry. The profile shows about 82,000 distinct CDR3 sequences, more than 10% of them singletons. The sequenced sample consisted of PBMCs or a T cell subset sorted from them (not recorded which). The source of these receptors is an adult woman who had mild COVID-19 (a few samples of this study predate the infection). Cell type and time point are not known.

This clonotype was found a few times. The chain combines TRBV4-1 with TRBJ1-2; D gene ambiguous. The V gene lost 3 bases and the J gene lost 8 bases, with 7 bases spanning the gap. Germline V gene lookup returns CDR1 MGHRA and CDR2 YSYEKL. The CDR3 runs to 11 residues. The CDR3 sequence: CASSHSTGYTF. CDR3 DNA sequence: TGCGCCAGCAGCCACTCCACCGGCTACACCTTC.

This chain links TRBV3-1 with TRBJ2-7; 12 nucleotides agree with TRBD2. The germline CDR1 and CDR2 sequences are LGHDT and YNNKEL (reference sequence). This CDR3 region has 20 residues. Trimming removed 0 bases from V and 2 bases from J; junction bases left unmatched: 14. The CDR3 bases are TGTGCCAGCAGCCAAGATCCCTCCCGAACTAGCGGGGGGACCGCCTACGAGCAGTACTTC. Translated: CASSQDPSRTSGGTAYEQYF.